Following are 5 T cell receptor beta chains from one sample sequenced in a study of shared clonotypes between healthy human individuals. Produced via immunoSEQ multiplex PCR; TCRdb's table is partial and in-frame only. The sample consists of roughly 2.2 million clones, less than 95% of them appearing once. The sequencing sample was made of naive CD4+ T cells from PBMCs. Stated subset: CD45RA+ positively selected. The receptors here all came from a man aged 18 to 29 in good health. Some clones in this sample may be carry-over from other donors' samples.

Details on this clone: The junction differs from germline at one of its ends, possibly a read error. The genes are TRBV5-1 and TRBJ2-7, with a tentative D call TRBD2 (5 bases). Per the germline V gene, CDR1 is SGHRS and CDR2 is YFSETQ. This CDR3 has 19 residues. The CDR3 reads CASSCPESRPDLDSHEQYF. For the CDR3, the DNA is TGCGCCAGCAGCTGCCCTGAGTCGCGGCCTGACCTGGACTCCCACGAGCAGTACTTC.

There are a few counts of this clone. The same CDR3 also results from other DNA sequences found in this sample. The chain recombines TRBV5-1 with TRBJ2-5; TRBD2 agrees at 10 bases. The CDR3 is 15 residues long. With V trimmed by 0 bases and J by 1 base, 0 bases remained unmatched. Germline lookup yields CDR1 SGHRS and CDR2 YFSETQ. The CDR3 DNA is TGCGCCAGCAGCTTGGGGACTAGCGGCCAAGAGACCCAGTACTTC. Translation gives CASSLGTSGQETQYF.

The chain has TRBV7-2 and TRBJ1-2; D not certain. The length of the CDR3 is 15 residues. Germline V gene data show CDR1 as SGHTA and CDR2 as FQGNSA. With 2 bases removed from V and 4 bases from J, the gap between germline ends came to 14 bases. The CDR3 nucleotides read TGTGCCAGCAGCTTATCGTGGCAGGCGGGCTATGGCTACACCTTC. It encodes CASSLSWQAGYGYTF.

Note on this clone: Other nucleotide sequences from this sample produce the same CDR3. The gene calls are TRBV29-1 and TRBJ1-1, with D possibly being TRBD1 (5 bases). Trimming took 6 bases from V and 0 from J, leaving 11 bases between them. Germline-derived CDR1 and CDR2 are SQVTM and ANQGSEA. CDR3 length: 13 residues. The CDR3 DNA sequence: TGCAGCGTCGCAGGGAGGATGAACACTGAAGCTTTCTTT. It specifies CSVAGRMNTEAFF.

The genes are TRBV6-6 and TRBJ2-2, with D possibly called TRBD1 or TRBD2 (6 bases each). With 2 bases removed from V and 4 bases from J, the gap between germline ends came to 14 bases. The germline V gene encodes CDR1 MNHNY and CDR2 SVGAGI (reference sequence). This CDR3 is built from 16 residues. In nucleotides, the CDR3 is TGTGCCAGCAGTTACGACATCAGGGGAGGCACCGGGGAGCTGTTTTTT. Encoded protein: CASSYDIRGGTGELFF.